This TCR beta chain was documented in a study of read filtering for tumor transcriptome and immune sequencing. Points from the study as a whole: Approximately 80% of IR-seq clonotypes had one read, totaling around 3.4% of reads; RNA-seq: 74.6% and 44.6%.

CDR1 and CDR2 from the germline V gene are SGHKS and YYEKEE (reference sequence). V lost 4 bases and J lost 1; bases outside the gene matches: 10. The CDR3 is 16 amino acids. This library used about 360 ng RNA and molecular barcoded adaptors spanning alpha/delta and beta/gamma chains. TCRdb re-derived calls from the reads in MiXCR, one entry per CDR3 protein. The repertoire holds about 39,000 distinct CDR3 sequences, with around 15% as singletons. As regards this clonotype: Its antigen is not known.

The clonotype was recovered from a donor over 35 with multiple myeloma. Sequences were obtained from a population of CD138-negative cells sorted from bone marrow. The J gene is TRBJ1-1, the V gene TRBV5-5, with 7 bases that match TRBD1. CDR3 region: CASSRGPVAENTEAFF. The DNA of the CDR3 is TGTGCCAGCAGCAGGGGGCCCGTGGCGGAGAACACTGAAGCTTTCTTT.